A selection of T cell receptor beta chains follows, all from one sample in a study of PD-1 blockade in classical Hodgkin lymphoma. The method was immunoSEQ multiplex PCR; TCRdb's version includes in-frame clones alone and lacks a portion of them. This sample has over 14,000 clones; 91% occur once, and the top ten carry 5% to 6.5%. Sequences were obtained from CD8+ T cells from blood. All receptors come from a human donor with classical Hodgkin lymphoma. Both conserved end residues are trimmed from each CDR3.

j_gene	v_gene	CDR3aa
TRBJ2-3	TRBV9	ASSVAQGGRADTQY
TRBJ1-5	TRBV28	ASSYTGGSNQPQH
TRBJ1-2	TRBV6-5	ASSYGYGYT
TRBJ2-1	TRBV9	ASSVAYLAGGLDEQF
TRBJ2-7	TRBV5-6	ASSPGSGGYEQY
TRBJ1-2	TRBV7-9	ASSTGQGRDYGYT
TRBJ1-1	TRBV27	ASSLRLWVSTEAF
TRBJ2-1	TRBV7-3	ASSLEARGVAYNEQF
TRBJ2-1	TRBV7-9	ASSLGTGFSYNEQF
TRBJ1-1	TRBV6-5	ASRLGSAEAF
TRBJ2-1	TRBV7-3	ASSLRPYNEQF
TRBJ1-2	TRBV9	ASSAPLRDSYDSNYGYT
TRBJ2-7	TRBV13	ASSSEGEGAYEQY
TRBJ2-2	TRBV11-2	ASSIGTGELF
TRBJ1-4	TRBV18	ASSPNPTGEETNEKLF
TRBJ2-7	TRBV5-4	ASSLVGTGLREQY
TRBJ2-7	TRBV7-8	ASSSPLAGGIWEQY
TRBJ2-1	TRBV19	ATRLPTSGTYNEQF
TRBJ2-3	TRBV27	ASNSRWGTDTQY
TRBJ2-2	TRBV27	ASSPGTSGKGTGELF
TRBJ2-5	TRBV27	ASSLGTAKETQY
TRBJ2-6	TRBV7-9	ASSSKVQGPGGANVLT
TRBJ2-1	TRBV11-3	ASSLGAGYNEQF
TRBJ2-3	TRBV7-3	ASSLTSGPGDTQY
TRBJ2-1	TRBV19	ASSMAGSSYNEQF
TRBJ2-7	TRBV28	ASSLSGLVAEQY
TRBJ2-1	TRBV7-9	ASSSPEPGLAIENEQF
TRBJ1-1	TRBV2	ASSVPGTGGSNTEAF
TRBJ2-7	TRBV29-1	SVVASGRAMPDEQY
TRBJ2-1	TRBV13	ASSPTGESRNEQF
TRBJ2-7	TRBV5-1	ASRRLAGEYEQY
TRBJ1-1	TRBV15	ATSFPRSAPNTEAF
TRBJ2-4	TRBV6-1	ASSEFASDKNIQY
TRBJ2-2	TRBV2	ASSGGTSVNTGELF
TRBJ2-1	TRBV7-9	ASSWGTSYNEQF
TRBJ2-7	TRBV7-9	ASSLGGQGTGEQY
TRBJ2-5	TRBV10-1	ASSERVDQETQY
TRBJ1-2	TRBV29-1	SVETGAYEGYT
TRBJ2-1	TRBV2	ASSLGLAGFSSYNEQF